The next 18 T cell receptor beta chains were all read from a single sample in a study of T cell changes during pregnancy in multiple sclerosis. Method: immunoSEQ multiplex PCR; TCRdb's copy keeps in-frame clones and lacks some. The data show fewer than 100,000 clones, approximately 94% seen once. The source was peripheral blood, collected after pregnancy. Receptors were obtained from a female donor in good health, enrolled as a control in a pregnancy study.

The chain couples TRBV28 to TRBJ2-1; TRBD2 agrees at 8 bases. Germline CDR1 and CDR2: MDHEN and SYDVKM. V was pared by 2 bases and J by 9 bases, with 3 bases of the junction left unmatched. The CDR3 has 13 amino acids. CDR3 in amino acids: CASSLRAGAEQFF. The DNA for the CDR3 is TGTGCCAGCAGTTTACGAGCGGGAGCTGAGCAGTTCTTC.

The chain carries TRBV7-3 and TRBJ2-7; no clear D. With 4 bases removed from V and 0 bases from J, the gap between germline ends came to 4 bases. This CDR3 contains 12 residues. Per the germline V gene, CDR1 is SGHTA and CDR2 is FQGTGA. The CDR3 DNA sequence: TGTGCCAGCAGCTCTCGCTCCTACGAGCAGTACTTC. Amino acids: CASSSRSYEQYF.

This chain connects TRBV5-1 to TRBJ1-1, with TRBD1 as a possible D gene (6 bases). The CDR3 consists of 16 residues. Trimming removed 4 bases at V and 0 bases at J, with 16 bases between. Germline V gives CDR1 SGHRS, CDR2 YFSETQ. The CDR3, as DNA: TGCGCCAGCAGCCTACAGGGTGGGGCCCTGAACACTGAAGCTTTCTTT. Its protein is CASSLQGGALNTEAFF.

This chain joins TRBV2 and TRBJ2-2, with D perhaps TRBD2 (6 bases). The germline V and J ends were trimmed by 6 bases and 6 bases, with 20 bases remaining between them. Germline V gene sequence: CDR1 SNHLY, CDR2 FYNNEI. This CDR3 is built from 16 residues. The CDR3 spells CASRPTGLNLSGELFF. DNA of the CDR3: TGTGCCAGCAGGCCTACCGGACTAAATCTTTCCGGGGAGCTGTTTTTT.

The chain carries TRBV5-1 and TRBJ1-4, with D perhaps TRBD1 (5 bases). The CDR3 sequence is 15 residues long. Germline V gene data show CDR1 as SGHRS and CDR2 as YFSETQ. Trimming pared 2 bases from V and 5 bases from J, leaving 13 bases between. The CDR3 loop reads CASSLGHSGNEKLFF. CDR3 in DNA: TGCGCCAGCAGCTTAGGACACTCCGGGAATGAAAAACTGTTTTTT.

Of note for this clone: Germline is not matched at one junction end, which may reflect a read error. The chain recombines TRBV7-7 with TRBJ2-5; 7 bases align to TRBD1. The CDR3 loop spans 13 amino acids. The germline gives CDR1 SSHAT, CDR2 FNYEAQ (reference sequence). The DNA for the CDR3 is TGTGCTAGCAGCCGGGACAGTGCGGAGACCCAGTACTTC. Protein sequence: CASSRDSAETQYF.

This clone came up a few times. Other DNA sequences in the same sample also yield this CDR3. The genes are TRBV6-4 and TRBJ2-2, with D perhaps TRBD2 (5 bases). CDR3 length: 13 residues. V lost 4 bases, J lost 2 bases, and 5 bases lay in between. Germline V gene data show CDR1 as MRHNA and CDR2 as SNTAGT. In DNA form, the CDR3 reads TGTGCCAGCAGTGGGACTAACACCGGGGAGCTGTTTTTT. This sequence encodes CASSGTNTGELFF.

This clone was observed once. CDR3 residues: CASSYNSRDTEAFF. The CDR3 region has the DNA TGTGCCAGCAGTTACAACTCCCGGGACACTGAAGCTTTCTTT. V is TRBV6-5 and J is TRBJ1-1; D is ambiguous. Trimming took 2 bases from V and 3 from J, leaving 10 bases between them. Germline V gene lookup returns CDR1 MNHEY and CDR2 SVGAGI. The CDR3 has 14 amino acids.

The chain joins TRBV18 to TRBJ2-2; tentatively, D is TRBD2 (5 bases). V lost 1 base to trimming and J lost 4 bases, with 7 bases between them. Germline lookup yields CDR1 KGHSH and CDR2 LQKENI. The CDR3 has 14 residues. The CDR3 loop is CASSPLEGTGELFF. In DNA, the CDR3 is TGTGCCAGCTCACCACTCGAGGGCACCGGGGAGCTGTTTTTT.

The chain is built from TRBV19 and TRBJ2-2, with TRBD1 matching 10 bases. The CDR3 sequence is 16 residues long. Germline-derived CDR1 and CDR2 are LNHDA and SQIVND (reference sequence). J lost 3 bases, V lost 10 bases, and 11 bases had no gene match. The CDR3 protein is CATLGQGSIYTGELFF. In nucleotides, the CDR3 is TGTGCCACGTTGGGACAGGGGAGTATTTACACCGGGGAGCTGTTTTTT.

This rearrangement joins TRBV10-2 to TRBJ2-3, with 7 bases lining up with TRBD2. This CDR3 has 15 amino acids. Germline CDR1 is WSHSY and CDR2 is SAAADI. With V trimmed by 8 bases and J by 2 bases, 10 bases remained unmatched. Here the CDR3 DNA reads TGCGCCAGCCTAGACGTGGGGGGGGTCACAGATACGCAGTATTTT. Translated: CASLDVGGVTDTQYF.

This clone was seen just once. The chain is built from TRBV9 and TRBJ2-3; D is undetermined. The CDR3 has 14 amino acids. CDR1 is SGDLS and CDR2 is YYNGEE in the germline V gene. Trimming took 4 bases from V and 6 from J, leaving 15 bases between them. The CDR3 here is CASSLDGFGDTQYF. CDR3 DNA: TGTGCCAGCAGCCTCGACGGGTTTGGGGATACGCAGTATTTT.

V usage is TRBV18 and J usage is TRBJ2-5; D may be TRBD1 (5 bases). V lost 6 bases and J lost 3, with 14 bases in between. This CDR3 contains 14 residues. Germline lookup yields CDR1 KGHSH and CDR2 LQKENI. CDR3 sequence: CASSRQRSKETQYF. The DNA for the CDR3 is TGTGCCAGCTCCCGACAGCGAAGTAAAGAGACCCAGTACTTC.

The chain joins TRBV20-1 to TRBJ2-2; D is undetermined. The CDR3 consists of 11 residues. CDR1 is DFQATT, CDR2 SNEGSKA, per germline (reference sequence). Trimming took 5 bases from V and 2 from J, leaving 3 bases between them. The chain's CDR3 is CSAPNTGELFF. The CDR3 coding sequence is TGCAGTGCTCCAAACACCGGGGAGCTGTTTTTT.

V usage is TRBV28 and J usage is TRBJ2-1; D uncertain. The CDR3 totals 12 residues. CDR1 and CDR2 (germline): MDHEN, SYDVKM. Between the trimmed V and J ends, which lost 6 bases and 12 bases, there was a span of 15 bases. Written as DNA, the CDR3 is TGTGCCAGCAGCCTCAGGCGTTTCGGGCAGTTCTTC. As protein: CASSLRRFGQFF.

This sequence joins TRBV27 and TRBJ1-6, with D possibly TRBD1 on 6 matching bases. The germline V gene has CDR1 MNHEY and CDR2 SMNVEV (reference sequence). This CDR3 comprises 15 residues. V shed 6 bases and J shed 7 bases, with 16 bases lying between them. The CDR3 protein is CASSFQGIQNSPLHF. In DNA form, the CDR3 reads TGTGCCAGCAGCTTTCAGGGGATACAAAATTCACCCCTCCACTTT.

This chain links TRBV20-1 with TRBJ2-1; weak D call: TRBD1 (6 bases). Per germline, CDR1 DFQATT and CDR2 SNEGSKA (reference sequence). The CDR3 spans 11 residues. Deletions cut 8 bases from V and 12 bases from J, with 17 bases between. DNA for the CDR3: TGCAGTACGACGGACCGCAGGGGGCAGTTCTTC. Protein product: CSTTDRRGQFF.

A single count supports this clone. The rearrangement uses TRBV11-2 and TRBJ2-1; possible D gene TRBD2, 5 bases. This CDR3 spans 13 amino acids. The germline V gene has CDR1 SGHAT and CDR2 FQNNGV. V lost 5 bases to trimming and J lost 8 bases, with 13 bases between them. The CDR3 is CASSHGGGDEQFF. CDR3 nucleotide sequence: TGTGCCAGCAGCCACGGAGGAGGTGATGAGCAGTTCTTC.